This TCR beta chain derives from a study of T cell repertoires in cytomegalovirus infection (dated by TCRdb to between 2017 and 2020). At the level of the whole study: Recently identified HLA-C-restricted CMV epitopes, whose presentation resists viral immunomodulation, were targeted by peptide stimulations together with well-studied HLA-B-restricted epitopes. Because public TCR beta signatures pointed to carriage of CMV infection together with the matching HLA type, the HLA type of each donor mattered for the analysis.

Instrument on record: Illumina HiSeq 1500. TCRdb itself trimmed the public reads at Q25 with fastp, ran MiXCR and retained productive beta chains. Each CDR3 protein gets just one entry, which takes the most common genes and DNA from the rows behind it. This sample has some 940,000 distinct CDR3 sequences in its table, and roughly 30% of those were observed once. The ten largest clones represent roughly 12% of the sample. The treatment or condition tag for this specimen amounts to: in vitro stimulation with specific CMV peptide epitopes to enrich CMV-specific T cells. The CDR3 spans 15 residues, from the cysteine through the phenylalanine. Only the CDR3 portion is preserved as DNA: 45 bases, with reading frame beginning at the first base. V was cut back by 4 bases and J by 2 bases, leaving a gap of 15 bases between them. The germline V gene supplies CDR1 MNHNS and CDR2 SASEGT. To note about this clonotype: Its antigen is still unknown. Base qualities are not provided; no much larger clone lies one nucleotide away.

Paper-wide results and their limitations: The ex vivo response was dominated by HLA-C-restricted CMV-specific TCR beta clonotypes, which also provided the single most frequent clonotype in two of eight donors. Cumulative frequency of public TCR beta family members discriminated carriers of CMV infection plus the relevant HLA type in this cohort and an independent 352-donor cohort.

The V and J genes are TRBV6-1 and TRBJ2-7; matching of 6 bases hints at TRBD1 as the D gene. The sequencing used cultured CD8+ T cells from PBMCs, collected from culture after CMV antigen stimulation. This clonotype originated in a human donor in good health (CMV status not recorded). Some clones in this sample may be carry-over from other donors' samples. The encoded CDR3 is CASSVHRDTAYEQYF. The DNA reads TGTGCCAGCAGTGTCCACCGGGACACCGCCTACGAGCAGTACTTC.